Included here is one T cell receptor (beta chain) sequence, with context. The CDR3 length is 16 residues. Germline V gene lookup returns CDR1 SGHNT and CDR2 YENEEA. V gave up 3 bases and J gave up 2 bases, with 17 bases separating them. Only in-frame clones appear in the TCRdb table, and some are missing; sequencing was by immunoSEQ multiplex PCR. The table includes about 140,000 clones, 60% to 80% detected once. This record belongs to a study of blood T cell repertoires in COVID-19. Study context: Acute-phase and convalescent COVID-19 samples originated in the United States, Italy and Spain.

The chain couples TRBV11-3 to TRBJ2-7, with D perhaps TRBD2 (5 bases). This receptor was identified in a woman between 45 and 65 years old who had recovered from COVID-19. The sample taken for sequencing was PBMCs or T cells enriched from blood (not recorded which). The CDR3: CASSFRRGIGAYEQYF. CDR3 bases: TGTGCCAGCAGCTTCCGACGGGGTATTGGGGCCTACGAGCAGTACTTC.